The 29 T cell receptor beta chains below come from one sample, sequenced in a study of beta chain features in type 1 diabetes. Every bit of the isolated RNA underwent reverse transcription, so sequencing read expressed TCRB transcripts. Sequencing was performed with immunoSEQ multiplex PCR; in TCRdb, only in-frame clones are kept and a portion is missing. Of 250,000 to 350,000 clones in the sample, approximately 10% are singletons; the top ten hold 0.015%. The sequenced sample was naive CD4+ T cells from blood. The receptors shown here come from a woman in her twenties or thirties in good health.

The chain uses TRBV29-1 and TRBJ2-1; D perhaps matches TRBD2 (6 bases). V was pared by 1 base and J by 11 bases, with 18 bases between. The CDR3 is 14 amino acids. CDR1 and CDR2 (germline): SQVTM, ANQGSEA. This CDR3 reads CSVEGQRVDFQQFF. CDR3 DNA: TGCAGCGTTGAAGGCCAGCGGGTGGACTTTCAGCAGTTCTTC.

This chain uses TRBV27 with TRBJ1-2; tentative D call: TRBD1 (6 bases). This CDR3 has 11 residues. The V gene's germline CDR1 is MNHEY and CDR2 SMNVEV (reference sequence). Trimming removed 6 bases from V and 7 bases from J, with 9 bases in between. CDR3 nucleotides: TGTGCCAGCAGGGGGACATTTGGCTACACCTTC. It translates to CASRGTFGYTF.

This clone was counted a few times. The chain combines TRBV5-6 with TRBJ2-2, with unresolved D. The CDR3 runs to 14 residues. V was clipped by 4 bases and J by 4 bases, with 11 bases between them. Germline V CDR1 and CDR2: SGHDT, YYEEEE. CDR3 sequence (DNA): TGTGCCAGCAGCCGGTTGACTGGCACCGGGGAGCTGTTTTTT. It specifies CASSRLTGTGELFF.

The DNA of the CDR3 is TGTGCCAGCAGCTTAACTAGCGGGAGTTCAAATGAGCAGTTCTTC. Amino acid sequence: CASSLTSGSSNEQFF. The J gene is TRBJ2-1, the V gene TRBV7-3; 9 nucleotides match TRBD2. The V gene's germline CDR1 is SGHTA and CDR2 FQGTGA. V shed 0 bases and J 7 bases; nucleotides not matched to a gene: 4. CDR3 length: 15 amino acids.

The V gene is TRBV9, the J gene TRBJ2-3; 11 bases are a match to TRBD1. This CDR3 has 15 amino acids. The V gene's germline CDR1 is SGDLS and CDR2 YYNGEE. V lost 4 bases to trimming and J lost 6 bases; unmatched junction nucleotides: 7. CDR3 sequence: CASSLGTGGVDTQYF. The CDR3 region has the DNA TGTGCCAGCAGCCTTGGGACAGGGGGAGTCGATACGCAGTATTTT.

This clone was detected a few times. V is TRBV30 and J is TRBJ2-5; 9 positions match TRBD1. CDR1 GTSNPN and CDR2 SVGIG come from the germline V gene (reference sequence). The CDR3 spans 17 residues. V trimming: 0 bases; J trimming: 5 bases; junction bases outside the gene matches: 13. In nucleotides, the CDR3 is TGTGCCTGGAGTGTAAAGAGGAGGACAGGGGTTGGGGAGACCCAGTACTTC. This gives the protein CAWSVKRRTGVGETQYF.

This clone has only a few counts. The chain recombines TRBV12-5 with TRBJ2-5, with D perhaps TRBD1 (6 bases). The CDR3 runs 16 residues. Between the trimmed V and J ends, which lost 6 bases and 5 bases, there was a span of 22 bases. Germline lookup yields CDR1 LGHNT and CDR2 FRNRAP. The DNA of the CDR3 is TGTGCTAGTGGATCATCTAGGACAGTATGGGAGGAGACCCAGTACTTC. Protein: CASGSSRTVWEETQYF.

This clone was seen a few times. The chain links TRBV6-1 to TRBJ2-7; 10 nucleotides align to TRBD1. Germline lookup yields CDR1 MNHNS and CDR2 SASEGT. The CDR3 spans 15 residues. V was pared by 5 bases and J by 3 bases, with 7 bases of the junction left unmatched. The CDR3, as DNA: TGTGCCAGCAGTATCTCCGGGACAGGGGTCTACGAGCAGTACTTC. This gives the protein CASSISGTGVYEQYF.

This clone has more than one count but fewer than ten. The CDR3: CASSQDIFRDYPYNEQFF. Here the CDR3 DNA reads TGCGCCAGCAGCCAAGATATTTTCCGGGACTACCCCTACAATGAGCAGTTCTTC. This chain links TRBV4-3 with TRBJ2-1; 7 bases are shared with TRBD2. This CDR3 is 18 amino acids long. V dropped 0 bases and J dropped 2; count of bases not matched to a gene: 10. Looked up from germline, CDR1 is LGHNA and CDR2 is YSLEER.

This clone was counted between two and nine times. The V call is TRBV18, the J call TRBJ2-3; 8 bases are shared with TRBD2. CDR1 and CDR2 from the germline V gene are KGHSH and LQKENI. CDR3 length equals 13 residues. Trimming removed 3 bases from V and 11 bases from J; junction bases left unmatched: 7. The CDR3 loop reads CASSPITSGMQYF. The DNA of the CDR3 is TGTGCCAGCTCACCGATAACTAGCGGCATGCAGTATTTT. The entire variable domain, with the rest obtained from reference TRBV18 and TRBJ2-3, is as follows: NAGVMQNPRHLVRRRGQEARLRCSPMKGHSHVYWYRQLPEEGLKFMVYLQKENIIDESGMPKERFSAEFPKEGPSILRIQQVVRGDSAAYFCASSPITSGMQYFGPGTRLTVL.

The J gene is TRBJ2-1, the V gene TRBV28; no clear D gene. The length of the CDR3 is 13 residues. V was cut by 3 bases and J by 4 bases, with 7 bases left in between. In germline, CDR1 is MDHEN, CDR2 SYDVKM. CDR3 DNA: TGTGCCAGCAGTTTTCTCAGTTACAATGAGCAGTTCTTC. Translation gives CASSFLSYNEQFF.

This clone turned up a few times. The CDR3 DNA reads TGTGGGAGCTCGGGACAGGTTAGCAATGAGCAGTTCTTC. Translating gives CGSSGQVSNEQFF. The genes are TRBV6-5 and TRBJ2-1; TRBD1 aligns across 8 bases. The CDR3 covers 13 residues. Germline V lookup: CDR1 MNHEY, CDR2 SVGAGI.

The rearrangement uses TRBV6-6 and TRBJ2-7, with 11 bases that match TRBD2. Losses at the gene ends were 0 bases for V and 6 bases for J; bases not matched to a gene: 7. Germline lookup yields CDR1 MNHNY and CDR2 SVGAGI (reference sequence). This CDR3 has 16 amino acids. The CDR3 here is CASSYSEPGTSGEQYF. CDR3 coding DNA: TGTGCCAGCAGTTACTCGGAGCCCGGGACTAGCGGCGAGCAGTACTTC.

This clone was seen only a few times. V usage is TRBV21-1 and J usage is TRBJ2-1; no DNA check was done on the table's D call, TRBD2. TRBV21-1 is assigned pseudogene status. This CDR3 spans 14 amino acids. The CDR3 loop reads CASSKGSSRNEQFF. CDR3 DNA: TGTGCCAGCAGCAAAGGTTCCTCCCGGAATGAGCAGTTCTTC.

V is TRBV2 and J is TRBJ2-7; D may be TRBD2 (6 bases). The CDR3 totals 14 residues. Germline-derived CDR1 and CDR2 are SNHLY and FYNNEI. V lost 6 bases, J lost 5 bases, and 17 bases lay in between. Written as DNA, the CDR3 is TGTGCCAGCAGGATAGGAGGGGCGAGGGACGAGCAGTACTTC. Protein: CASRIGGARDEQYF.

This clone has just a few counts. CDR3 sequence reads: CSVKGLAGGGAEQYF. Written as DNA, the CDR3 is TGCAGCGTGAAAGGACTAGCGGGAGGAGGGGCTGAGCAGTATTTT. V gene TRBV29-1 combines with J gene TRBJ2-3, with TRBD2 matching 14 bases. Looked up from germline, CDR1 is SQVTM and CDR2 is ANQGSEA. With 6 bases clipped from V and 11 bases from J, the junction kept 13 bases outside the gene matches. The CDR3 totals 15 residues.

This sequence joins TRBV18 and TRBJ1-5, with 8 positions matching TRBD1. CDR3 length: 16 amino acids. The germline V gene encodes CDR1 KGHSH and CDR2 LQKENI. V trimming: 1 base; J trimming: 4 bases; junction bases outside the gene matches: 6. The CDR3 protein is CASSPQGQALNQPQHF. The CDR3 region has the DNA TGTGCCAGCTCACCACAGGGACAGGCTCTTAATCAGCCCCAGCATTTT.

The chain recombines TRBV5-4 with TRBJ2-7, with D possibly TRBD1 on 5 matching bases. The CDR3 sequence is 14 residues long. The V end lost 4 bases, the J end lost 0 bases, and 11 bases lay between the germline ends. The V gene's germline CDR1 is SGHNT and CDR2 YYREEE (reference sequence). CDR3: CASSAPDSSYEQYF. The DNA for the CDR3 is TGTGCCAGCAGCGCCCCAGACAGCTCCTACGAGCAGTACTTC.

A few counts support this clone. The J gene is TRBJ2-3, the V gene TRBV27, with D possibly TRBD1 on 5 matching bases. The V and J ends lost 6 bases and 0 bases respectively, with 10 bases between them. CDR1 is MNHEY and CDR2 is SMNVEV in the germline V gene (reference sequence). This CDR3 comprises 14 residues. The CDR3 protein is CASSLGLSTDTQYF. CDR3 nucleotide sequence: TGTGCCAGCAGCCTGGGGCTCAGCACAGATACGCAGTATTTT.

This clone has more than one count but fewer than ten. The chain joins TRBV5-4 to TRBJ2-7; 7 nucleotides agree with TRBD2. CDR1 and CDR2 (germline): SGHNT, YYREEE (reference sequence). The CDR3 has 15 amino acids. Trimming took 2 bases from V and 4 from J; bases not matched to a gene: 9. The CDR3 DNA sequence: TGTGCCAGCAGCTTAAGTTCTAGCGGAGCTTACGAGCAGTACTTC. It codes for CASSLSSSGAYEQYF.

The rearrangement joins TRBV15 to TRBJ2-3, with D unresolved. V lost 3 bases and J 6 bases, leaving 16 bases between the germline ends. The germline CDR1 and CDR2 sequences are LNHNV and YYDKDF (reference sequence). The CDR3 runs to 15 residues. The CDR3 DNA sequence: TGTGCCACCAGCAGGAGCGATCCAGAGACCGATACGCAGTATTTT. It yields the protein CATSRSDPETDTQYF.

The chain combines TRBV29-1 with TRBJ2-1; 9 bases are a match to TRBD2. This CDR3 has 13 residues. Per germline, CDR1 SQVTM and CDR2 ANQGSEA. CDR3 in amino acids: CSVSGRSLNEQFF. CDR3 DNA: TGCAGTGTTAGCGGGAGAAGCTTGAATGAGCAGTTCTTC.

The gene calls are TRBV11-3 and TRBJ2-3; TRBD2 might be the D (5 bases). The V gene's germline CDR1 is SGHNT and CDR2 YENEEA. The CDR3 contains 17 residues. Deletions cut 1 base from V and 2 bases from J, with 16 bases between. The CDR3 DNA reads TGTGCCAGCAGCTTAGGATTACGGGGTGGTCCCACAGATACGCAGTATTTT. It translates to CASSLGLRGGPTDTQYF. The full variable domain, with the rest looked up from reference TRBV11-3 and TRBJ2-3, is EAGVVQSPRYKIIEKKQPVAFWCNPISGHNTLYWYLQNLGQGPELLIRYENEEAVDDSQLPKDRFSAERLKGVDSTLKIQPAELGDSAVYLCASSLGLRGGPTDTQYFGPGTRLTVL.

The V call is TRBV7-9, the J call TRBJ2-7, with TRBD1 matching 11 bases. The CDR3 is 14 residues long. Trimming took 6 bases from V and 6 from J; bases not matched to a gene: 7. Germline V gives CDR1 SEHNR, CDR2 FQNEAQ (reference sequence). This chain's CDR3 is CASSLGQGVREQYF. CDR3 bases: TGTGCCAGCAGTTTGGGACAGGGGGTACGCGAGCAGTACTTC. Using reference TRBV7-9 and TRBJ2-7 for the parts outside the CDR3, the full variable domain is DTGVSQNPRHKITKRGQNVTFRCDPISEHNRLYWYRQTLGQGPEFLTYFQNEAQLEKSRLLSDRFSAERPKGSFSTLEIQRTEQGDSAMYLCASSLGQGVREQYFGPGTRLTVT.

This clone appeared a few times. This chain connects TRBV5-4 to TRBJ2-3; TRBD1 aligns across 9 bases. The V gene end was trimmed by 5 bases and the J gene end by 4 bases; junction bases not matched to a gene: 8. CDR3 length: 15 residues. The germline V gene encodes CDR1 SGHNT and CDR2 YYREEE (reference sequence). CDR3 amino acids: CASRRGTGFADTQYF. CDR3 nucleotide sequence: TGTGCCAGCAGGCGCGGGACAGGGTTTGCAGATACGCAGTATTTT.

This clone showed up just a few times. This chain links TRBV7-3 with TRBJ2-2; tentative D call: TRBD2 (6 bases). Deletions cut 1 base from V and 1 base from J, with 10 bases between. The V gene's germline CDR1 is SGHTA and CDR2 FQGTGA. There are 16 residues in the CDR3. CDR3 loop: CASSLRGTVNTGELFF. The DNA for the CDR3 is TGTGCCAGCAGCTTAAGAGGGACTGTGAACACCGGGGAGCTGTTTTTT. The full variable domain, with the rest looked up from reference TRBV7-3 and TRBJ2-2, is GAGVSQTPSNKVTEKGKYVELRCDPISGHTALYWYRQSLGQGPEFLIYFQGTGAADDSGLPNDRFFAVRPEGSVSTLKIQRTERGDSAVYLCASSLRGTVNTGELFFGEGSRLTVL.

This clone was counted between two and nine times. The CDR3 protein is CASSFNDRVVRNIQYF. The CDR3 bases are TGTGCCAGCAGTTTCAACGACAGGGTGGTACGGAACATTCAGTACTTC. The chain joins TRBV28 to TRBJ2-4, with 7 bases aligning to TRBD1. With 3 bases clipped from V and 7 bases from J, the junction kept 12 bases outside the gene matches. The CDR3 has 16 amino acids. Germline V gives CDR1 MDHEN, CDR2 SYDVKM.

Only a few counts were recorded for this clone. This rearrangement joins TRBV9 to TRBJ2-3; TRBD2 aligns across 7 bases. CDR3 length: 18 amino acids. With 0 bases clipped from V and 0 bases from J, the junction kept 10 bases outside the gene matches. The germline gives CDR1 SGDLS, CDR2 YYNGEE. DNA for the CDR3: TGTGCCAGCAGCGTAGTTGGATTAGCGGGTCCTAGCACAGATACGCAGTATTTT. Its translation is CASSVVGLAGPSTDTQYF. Looking up the rest from reference TRBV9 and TRBJ2-3 gives the full variable domain: DSGVTQTPKHLITATGQRVTLRCSPRSGDLSVYWYQQSLDQGLQFLIQYYNGEERAKGNILERFSAQQFPDLHSELNLSSLELGDSALYFCASSVVGLAGPSTDTQYFGPGTRLTVL.

There are many counts of this clone. Because it lacks the conserved phenylalanine or tryptophan at the end, this CDR3 is likely a read error. It is unclear where the CDR3 begins or ends on the DNA, so no DNA is shown, and the CDR3 is as TCRdb lists it. The V call is TRBV21-1, the J call TRBJ1-4; TRBD1 is taken as the D call from the table, unchecked against the DNA. TRBV21-1 corresponds to a pseudogene. The CDR3 length is 11 residues, termini included. CDR3 region: CASSERTGLHS.